These 23 T cell receptor beta chains came from one sample sequenced in a study of T-cell memory formation after mild COVID-19. Each CDR3 protein is one row after TCRdb ran MiXCR on the 5' RACE reads. The sample holds over 150,000 distinct CDR3 sequences, approximately 17% seen once. Sequenced: PBMCs or a T cell subset sorted from them (not recorded which). These receptor sequences come from a man younger than 35 who had mild COVID-19 (a few samples of this study predate the infection). Cell type and time point are not known.

The chain carries TRBV20-1 and TRBJ1-5; the D is unclear. The CDR3 contains 16 residues. V gave up 0 bases and J gave up 4 bases, with 16 bases separating them. The germline V gene has CDR1 DFQATT and CDR2 SNEGSKA (reference sequence). For the CDR3, the DNA is TGCAGTGCTAGAGATACGGACCTACGGGTAAATCAGCCCCAGCATTTT. Protein sequence: CSARDTDLRVNQPQHF.

This chain connects TRBV20-1 to TRBJ1-2, with D unclear. Germline CDR1 is DFQATT and CDR2 is SNEGSKA (reference sequence). There are 13 residues in the CDR3. V was shortened by 0 bases and J by 7 bases, with 12 bases between the two germline ends. The CDR3 is CSARDPGDSGYTF. In DNA, the CDR3 is TGCAGTGCTAGAGATCCCGGGGATTCTGGCTACACCTTC.

The chain couples TRBV5-1 to TRBJ2-5; D is undetermined. CDR3 length equals 13 residues. Trimming cost V 4 bases and J 5 bases, with 12 bases left between them. From germline, CDR1 is SGHRS and CDR2 YFSETQ. Here the CDR3 DNA reads TGCGCCAGCAGCCCCTACGGTTGGGAGACCCAGTACTTC. Translated: CASSPYGWETQYF.

This clonotype showed up just a few times. The chain uses TRBV12-3 or TRBV12-4 and TRBJ1-6, with 8 bases lining up with TRBD1. Trimming at V came to 5 bases and at J to 10 bases, leaving 7 bases not matched to a gene. This CDR3 is built from 14 residues. This CDR3 is CASSPRQGHSPLHF. The DNA of the CDR3 is TGTGCCAGCAGTCCAAGACAGGGGCACTCACCCCTCCACTTT.

This chain links TRBV24-1 with TRBJ2-5; TRBD2 aligns across 7 bases. Germline CDR1 is KGHDR and CDR2 is SFDVKD. With 4 bases clipped from V and 3 bases from J, the junction kept 7 bases outside the gene matches. This CDR3 is 15 amino acids long. The DNA of the CDR3 is TGTGCCACCAGTGAGCGACTAGCTGGGGAAGAGACCCAGTACTTC. Translated, it gives CATSERLAGEETQYF.

This clonotype has more than one count but fewer than ten. The chain uses TRBV9 and TRBJ2-2; 8 bases match TRBD2. The CDR3 has 16 residues. V shed 4 bases and J 5 bases; nucleotides not matched to a gene: 10. From germline, CDR1 is SGDLS and CDR2 YYNGEE. The CDR3 loop is CASSYSRGGNTGELFF. CDR3 DNA sequence: TGTGCCAGCAGCTACAGTCGGGGGGGAAATACCGGGGAGCTGTTTTTT.

The chain links TRBV2 to TRBJ1-5; 9 nucleotides agree with TRBD1. The CDR3 covers 15 residues. Germline loops: CDR1 SNHLY, CDR2 FYNNEI. Losses at the gene ends were 4 bases for V and 4 bases for J; bases not matched to a gene: 5. The CDR3 here is CASSVTGGHNQPQHF. As DNA, the CDR3 is TGTGCCAGCAGTGTGACAGGGGGACATAATCAGCCCCAGCATTTT. The whole variable domain, remainder taken from reference TRBV2 and TRBJ1-5, is EPEVTQTPSHQVTQMGQEVILRCVPISNHLYFYWYRQILGQKVEFLVSFYNNEISEKSEIFDDQFSVERPDGSNFTLKIRSTKLEDSAMYFCASSVTGGHNQPQHFGDGTRLSIL.

The CDR3 DNA reads TGTGCCAGCAGCTTAGCGGGCGGTCCCCGTGGGGATACGCAGTATTTT. Translating it yields CASSLAGGPRGDTQYF. The J gene is TRBJ2-3, the V gene TRBV7-2, with D unclear. V was trimmed by 0 bases and J by 6 bases, leaving 16 bases between them. Germline V gene data show CDR1 as SGHTA and CDR2 as FQGNSA. This CDR3 has 16 amino acids.

The CDR3 is CASSDRGPGDTQYF. The CDR3 bases are TGTGCCAGCAGCGACAGGGGGCCAGGGGATACGCAGTATTTT. V gene TRBV2 combines with J gene TRBJ2-3; the match to TRBD1 covers 10 bases. The V and J ends lost 6 bases and 6 bases, in that order; junction bases with no gene match: 6. The CDR3 has 14 residues. The V gene's germline CDR1 is SNHLY and CDR2 FYNNEI.

A few counts support this clonotype. The chain links TRBV10-1 to TRBJ2-1, with a weak D call TRBD1 (6 bases). The CDR3 runs 14 residues. Trimming cost V 2 bases and J 5 bases, with 10 bases left between them. CDR1 is WNHNN and CDR2 is SYGVQD in the germline V gene (reference sequence). In nucleotides, the CDR3 is TGCGCCAGCAGTGAGGCCGGGACAAACAATGAGCAGTTCTTC. Its protein is CASSEAGTNNEQFF.

The chain recombines TRBV2 with TRBJ2-3, with 15 positions matching TRBD2. Germline CDR1 SNHLY, CDR2 FYNNEI. J gave up 5 bases and V 6 bases, and 6 bases lay outside the gene matches. CDR3 length: 16 residues. The CDR3 nucleotides read TGTGCCAGCAGAGGACTAGCGGGGGGGCCATTAGATACGCAGTATTTT. Encoded protein: CASRGLAGGPLDTQYF.

This clonotype has only a few counts. The chain is built from TRBV5-1 and TRBJ2-1; 9 positions agree with TRBD1. CDR1 SGHRS and CDR2 YFSETQ come from the germline V gene. The V and J ends lost 4 bases and 4 bases, in that order; junction bases with no gene match: 0. This CDR3 has 13 residues. In DNA, the CDR3 is TGCGCCAGCAGCGACAGGGGGTACAATGAGCAGTTCTTC. Translating it yields CASSDRGYNEQFF. The whole variable domain, remainder taken from reference TRBV5-1 and TRBJ2-1, is KAGVTQTPRYLIKTRGQQVTLSCSPISGHRSVSWYQQTPGQGLQFLFEYFSETQRNKGNFPGRFSGRQFSNSRSEMNVSTLELGDSALYLCASSDRGYNEQFFGPGTRLTVL.

In its sample, this clonotype was seen a few times. The rearrangement joins TRBV28 to TRBJ1-5, with D maybe TRBD1 (5 bases). The germline V and J ends were trimmed by 5 bases and 6 bases, with 8 bases remaining between them. Germline V lookup: CDR1 MDHEN, CDR2 SYDVKM. This CDR3 is 12 amino acids long. The CDR3 is CASSRGSQPQHF. CDR3 nucleotide sequence: TGTGCCAGCAGTCGGGGGTCTCAGCCCCAGCATTTT.

J is TRBJ2-5 and V is TRBV20-1; 9 bases agree with TRBD2. The germline gives CDR1 DFQATT, CDR2 SNEGSKA (reference sequence). There are 14 residues in the CDR3. V was pared by 4 bases and J by 4 bases, with 7 bases of the junction left unmatched. CDR3: CSATAGGPGETQYF. In DNA, the CDR3 is TGCAGTGCTACTGCGGGGGGGCCGGGAGAGACCCAGTACTTC.

The rearrangement joins TRBV7-2 to TRBJ2-2; D uncertain. Trimming removed 8 bases at V and 0 bases at J, with 10 bases between. This CDR3 contains 14 residues. Germline CDR1 reads SGHTA; CDR2 reads FQGNSA. CDR3 region: CASASVANTGELFF. CDR3 in DNA: TGTGCCAGCGCTAGTGTTGCGAACACCGGGGAGCTGTTTTTT.

In this sample, this clonotype turned up a few times. V usage is TRBV19 and J usage is TRBJ1-1, with a tentative D call TRBD1 (5 bases). There are 13 residues in the CDR3. Germline-derived CDR1 and CDR2 are LNHDA and SQIVND (reference sequence). V lost 3 bases and J lost 4, with 9 bases in between. The CDR3 DNA is TGTGCCAGTAGTATCGGGGGTTCCACTGAAGCTTTCTTT. Translation gives CASSIGGSTEAFF.

The V gene is TRBV30, the J gene TRBJ1-5, with a possible D match to TRBD1 (6 bases). This CDR3 is 13 amino acids long. The V gene lost 1 base and the J gene lost 6 bases, with 10 bases spanning the gap. Looked up from germline, CDR1 is GTSNPN and CDR2 is SVGIG (reference sequence). CDR3 DNA sequence: TGTGCCTGGAGTGGGCAGGGGAGTCAGCCCCAGCATTTT. Protein product: CAWSGQGSQPQHF.

This clonotype appeared a few times. The gene calls are TRBV27 and TRBJ1-6; unclear D gene. Trimming took 3 bases from V and 9 from J, leaving 12 bases between them. Germline V gene sequence: CDR1 MNHEY, CDR2 SMNVEV (reference sequence). The CDR3 has 14 amino acids. CDR3 in DNA: TGTGCCAGCAGTTTGACGGGTAGAATTTCACCCCTCCACTTT. This sequence encodes CASSLTGRISPLHF.

The V call is TRBV14, the J call TRBJ2-6; the D gene is possibly TRBD1 (5 bases). Trimming removed 2 bases from V and 4 bases from J, with 18 bases in between. CDR1 is SGHDN and CDR2 is FVKESK in the germline V gene. The CDR3 covers 18 residues. The DNA of the CDR3 is TGTGCCAGCAGCCAAAGGGTGGTAGGGGTCTCCGGGGCCAACGTCCTGACTTTC. Protein sequence: CASSQRVVGVSGANVLTF.

This rearrangement joins TRBV20-1 to TRBJ1-4; D remains ambiguous. CDR1 and CDR2 from the germline V gene are DFQATT and SNEGSKA (reference sequence). This CDR3 contains 13 residues. Trimming removed 4 bases from V and 0 bases from J, with 6 bases in between. CDR3 residues: CSATYPTNEKLFF. CDR3 in DNA: TGCAGTGCTACATACCCAACTAATGAAAAACTGTTTTTT.

This chain uses TRBV7-9 with TRBJ2-1, with 14 bases aligning to TRBD2. This CDR3 has 19 amino acids. Looked up from germline, CDR1 is SEHNR and CDR2 is FQNEAQ (reference sequence). The V gene end was trimmed by 4 bases and the J gene end by 0 bases; junction bases not matched to a gene: 8. CDR3 DNA: TGTGCCAGCAGCTCGGGGACTAGCGGGGGCCTGAGCTCCTACAATGAGCAGTTCTTC. It is translated as CASSSGTSGGLSSYNEQFF.

This clonotype was seen more than once but under ten times. This chain joins TRBV5-1 and TRBJ1-4, with no clear D. V dropped 4 bases and J dropped 8 bases, with 15 bases sitting between them. The germline V gene has CDR1 SGHRS and CDR2 YFSETQ. The CDR3 runs 14 residues. The CDR3 reads CASSTATGGEKLFF. The DNA for the CDR3 is TGCGCCAGCAGCACCGCTACGGGTGGGGAAAAACTGTTTTTT.

This chain uses TRBV2 with TRBJ1-2, with 8 bases that match TRBD1. Unmatched junction bases numbered 7, after V lost 7 bases and J lost 3 bases. The CDR3 is made up of 14 amino acids. Germline V lookup: CDR1 SNHLY, CDR2 FYNNEI. This chain's CDR3 is CASKDRASDYGYTF. In nucleotides, the CDR3 is TGTGCCAGCAAGGACAGGGCCTCGGACTATGGCTACACCTTC.